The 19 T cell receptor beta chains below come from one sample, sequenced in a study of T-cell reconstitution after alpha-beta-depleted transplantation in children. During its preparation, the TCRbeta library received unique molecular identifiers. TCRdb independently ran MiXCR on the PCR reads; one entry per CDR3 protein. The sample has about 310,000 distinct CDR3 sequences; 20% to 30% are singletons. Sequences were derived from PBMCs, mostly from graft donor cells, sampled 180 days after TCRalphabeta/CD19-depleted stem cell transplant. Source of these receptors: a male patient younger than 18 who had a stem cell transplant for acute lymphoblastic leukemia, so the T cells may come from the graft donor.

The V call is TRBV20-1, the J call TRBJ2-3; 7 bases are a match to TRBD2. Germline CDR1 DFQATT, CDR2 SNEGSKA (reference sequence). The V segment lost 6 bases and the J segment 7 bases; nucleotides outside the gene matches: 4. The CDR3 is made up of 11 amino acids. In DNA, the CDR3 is TGCAGTGCGGGAGGGCGGTATACGCAGTATTTT. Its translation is CSAGGRYTQYF.

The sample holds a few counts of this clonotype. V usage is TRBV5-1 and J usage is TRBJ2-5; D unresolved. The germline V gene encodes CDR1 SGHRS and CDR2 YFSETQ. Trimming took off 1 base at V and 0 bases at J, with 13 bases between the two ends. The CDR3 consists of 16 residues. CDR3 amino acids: CASSLSTSPHQETQYF. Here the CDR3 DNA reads TGCGCCAGCAGCTTGTCCACTTCCCCACACCAAGAGACCCAGTACTTC.

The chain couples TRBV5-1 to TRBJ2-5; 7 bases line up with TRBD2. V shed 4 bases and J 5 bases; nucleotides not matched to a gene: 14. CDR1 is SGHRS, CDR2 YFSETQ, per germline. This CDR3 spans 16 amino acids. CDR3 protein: CASSVGLVNRGETQYF. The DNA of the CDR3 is TGCGCCAGCAGCGTTGGACTAGTTAACCGGGGGGAGACCCAGTACTTC. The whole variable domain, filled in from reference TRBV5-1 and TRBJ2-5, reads KAGVTQTPRYLIKTRGQQVTLSCSPISGHRSVSWYQQTPGQGLQFLFEYFSETQRNKGNFPGRFSGRQFSNSRSEMNVSTLELGDSALYLCASSVGLVNRGETQYFGPGTRLLVL.

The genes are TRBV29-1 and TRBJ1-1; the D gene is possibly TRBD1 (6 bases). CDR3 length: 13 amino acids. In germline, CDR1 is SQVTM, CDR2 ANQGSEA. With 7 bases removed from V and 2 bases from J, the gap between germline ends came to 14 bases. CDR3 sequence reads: CSGRDTPNTEAFF. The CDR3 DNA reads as TGCAGCGGCCGGGACACTCCTAACACTGAAGCTTTCTTT.

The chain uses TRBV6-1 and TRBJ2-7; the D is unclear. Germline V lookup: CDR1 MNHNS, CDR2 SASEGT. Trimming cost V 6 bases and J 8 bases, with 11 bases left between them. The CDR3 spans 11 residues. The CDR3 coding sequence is TGTGCCAGCAGGGAGTTGGAAAAGCAGTACTTC. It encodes CASRELEKQYF.

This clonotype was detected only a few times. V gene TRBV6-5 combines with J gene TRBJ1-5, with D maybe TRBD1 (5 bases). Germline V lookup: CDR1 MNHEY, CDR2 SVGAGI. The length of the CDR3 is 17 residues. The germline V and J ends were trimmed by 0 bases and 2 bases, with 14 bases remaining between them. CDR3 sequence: CASSYSTGMGGNQPQHF. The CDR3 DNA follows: TGTGCCAGCAGTTACTCGACCGGGATGGGGGGCAATCAGCCCCAGCATTTT.

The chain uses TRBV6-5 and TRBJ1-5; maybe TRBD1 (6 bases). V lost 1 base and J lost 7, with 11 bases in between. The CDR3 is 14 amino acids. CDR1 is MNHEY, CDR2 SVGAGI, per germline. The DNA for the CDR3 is TGTGCCAGCAGTTACTACCAGGGGAGCCAGCCCCAGCATTTT. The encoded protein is CASSYYQGSQPQHF.

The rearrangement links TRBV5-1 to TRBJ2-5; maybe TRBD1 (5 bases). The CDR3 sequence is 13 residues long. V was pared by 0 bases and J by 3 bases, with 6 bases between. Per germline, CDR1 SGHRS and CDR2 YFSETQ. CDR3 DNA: TGCGCCAGCAGCTTGGCGACAGAAGAGACCCAGTACTTC. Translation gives CASSLATEETQYF.

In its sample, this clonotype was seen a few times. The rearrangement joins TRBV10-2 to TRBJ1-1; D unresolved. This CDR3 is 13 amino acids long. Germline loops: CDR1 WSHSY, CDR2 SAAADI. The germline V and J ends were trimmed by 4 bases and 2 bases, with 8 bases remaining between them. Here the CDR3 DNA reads TGCGCCAGCAGTGGAACAGTTAACACTGAAGCTTTCTTT. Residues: CASSGTVNTEAFF.

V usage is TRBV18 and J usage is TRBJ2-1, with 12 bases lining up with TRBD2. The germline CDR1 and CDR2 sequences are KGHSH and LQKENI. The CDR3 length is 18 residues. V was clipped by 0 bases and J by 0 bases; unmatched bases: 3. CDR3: CASSPPLAGGSSYNEQFF. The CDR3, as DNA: TGTGCCAGCTCACCACCGCTAGCGGGAGGGAGCTCCTACAATGAGCAGTTCTTC.

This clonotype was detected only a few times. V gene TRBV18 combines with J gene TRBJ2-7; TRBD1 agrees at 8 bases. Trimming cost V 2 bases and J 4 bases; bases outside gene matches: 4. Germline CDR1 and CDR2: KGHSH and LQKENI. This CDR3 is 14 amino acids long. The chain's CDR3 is CASSPTQGAYEQYF. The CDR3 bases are TGTGCCAGCTCACCAACCCAGGGGGCATACGAGCAGTACTTC.

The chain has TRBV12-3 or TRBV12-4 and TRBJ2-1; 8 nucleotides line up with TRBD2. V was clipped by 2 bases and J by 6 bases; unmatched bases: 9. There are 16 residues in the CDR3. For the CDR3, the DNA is TGTGCCAGCAGTTTAACGGGGGGGCGGGAGCGCAATGAGCAGTTCTTC. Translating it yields CASSLTGGRERNEQFF.

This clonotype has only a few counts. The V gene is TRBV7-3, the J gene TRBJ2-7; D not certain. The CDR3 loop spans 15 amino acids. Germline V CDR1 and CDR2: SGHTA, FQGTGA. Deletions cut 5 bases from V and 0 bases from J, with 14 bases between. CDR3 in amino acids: CASSPSAGPSYEQYF. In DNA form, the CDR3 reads TGTGCCAGCAGCCCCTCCGCCGGACCCTCCTACGAGCAGTACTTC.

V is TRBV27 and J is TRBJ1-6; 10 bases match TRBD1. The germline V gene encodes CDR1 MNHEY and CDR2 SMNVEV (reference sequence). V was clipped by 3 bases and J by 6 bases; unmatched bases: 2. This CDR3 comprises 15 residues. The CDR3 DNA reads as TGTGCCAGCAGTTTGGGGACAGGGGTTAATTCACCCCTCCACTTT. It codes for CASSLGTGVNSPLHF.

The DNA of the CDR3 is TGTGCCAGCAGCCAAGTCCTCGGGACAGGGTGGAGTGGAGCTTTCTTT. This sequence encodes CASSQVLGTGWSGAFF. The chain combines TRBV4-2 with TRBJ1-1; 9 nucleotides agree with TRBD1. Per the germline V gene, CDR1 is LGHNA and CDR2 is YNFKEQ. This CDR3 spans 16 amino acids. J was trimmed by 10 bases and V by 1 base; bases with no gene match: 13.

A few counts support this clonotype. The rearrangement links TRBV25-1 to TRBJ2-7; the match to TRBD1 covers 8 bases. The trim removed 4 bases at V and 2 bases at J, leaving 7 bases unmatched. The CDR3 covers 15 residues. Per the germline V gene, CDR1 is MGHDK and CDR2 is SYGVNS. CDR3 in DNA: TGTGCCAGCAGTGCAGTTACGGACAGGGCCTACGAGCAGTACTTC. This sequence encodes CASSAVTDRAYEQYF.

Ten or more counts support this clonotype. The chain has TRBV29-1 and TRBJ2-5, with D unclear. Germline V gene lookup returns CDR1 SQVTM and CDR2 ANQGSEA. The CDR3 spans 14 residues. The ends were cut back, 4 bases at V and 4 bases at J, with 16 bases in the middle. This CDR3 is CSVGSSARGETQYF. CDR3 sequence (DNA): TGCAGCGTTGGGTCCAGCGCGAGAGGAGAGACCCAGTACTTC.

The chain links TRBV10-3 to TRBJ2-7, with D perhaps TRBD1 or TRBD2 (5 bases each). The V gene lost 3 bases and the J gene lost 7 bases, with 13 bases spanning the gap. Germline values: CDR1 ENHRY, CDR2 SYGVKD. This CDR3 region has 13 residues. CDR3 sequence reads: CAISDMGPGEQYF. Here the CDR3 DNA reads TGTGCCATCAGTGACATGGGGCCGGGGGAGCAGTACTTC.

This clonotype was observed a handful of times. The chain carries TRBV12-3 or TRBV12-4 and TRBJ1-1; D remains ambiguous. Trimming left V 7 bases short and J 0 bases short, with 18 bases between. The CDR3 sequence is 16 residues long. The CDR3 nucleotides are TGTGCCAGCACTCCGACGCCGTGGGCAATGAACACTGAAGCTTTCTTT. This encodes CASTPTPWAMNTEAFF.